A single TCR beta chain is shown here with its context. The antigen is unknown. With 60 Vbeta and 13 Jbeta primers, the PCR was carried out. Produced via immunoSEQ multiplex PCR; TCRdb's table is partial and in-frame only. The table lists around 150,000 clones, 79% of them singletons. Germline assignment: CDR1 SGHTS and CDR2 YDEGEE. This CDR3 has 13 amino acids. V lost 7 bases, J lost 0 bases, and 10 bases lay in between. The data belong to a study of cytomegalovirus exposure and HLA in healthy donors. Study-wide points: Immune exposure was documented only through CMV serostatus.

The sequencing input was PBMCs. The source of this sequence is a man in his forties in good health and CMV-seropositive. This rearrangement joins TRBV5-8 to TRBJ1-1, with D uncertain. The CDR3, as DNA: TGTGCCAGCCGAAAACAGTTGAACACTGAAGCTTTCTTT. This codes for CASRKQLNTEAFF.